This T cell receptor (beta chain) was recorded in a study of cytomegalovirus exposure and HLA in healthy donors. The germline gives CDR1 MGHDK, CDR2 SYGVNS. The CDR3 contains 15 residues. The trim removed 4 bases at V and 6 bases at J, leaving 7 bases unmatched. In the PCR, 60 Vbeta and 13 Jbeta primers were used. Produced via immunoSEQ multiplex PCR; TCRdb's table is partial and in-frame only. The sample holds about 130,000 clones, just under 80% seen once. The rearrangement joins TRBV25-1 to TRBJ2-7, with TRBD2 matching over 12 bases. This TCR derives from a woman between 40 and 55 years old in good health and CMV-seronegative. Sequencing input: PBMCs. CDR3 amino acids: CASSGGLAGTLEQYF. The CDR3 DNA reads TGTGCCAGCAGTGGGGGACTAGCGGGTACCCTCGAGCAGTACTTC.